The present T cell receptor beta chain was sequenced within a study of blood T cell repertoires in COVID-19. Turning to the study itself: The United States, Italy and Spain supplied acute and convalescent COVID-19 samples. From T cells, B-cell-depleted T cells, or PBMCs came the material, which was cDNA or gDNA.

Those who participated ranged in age from roughly 18 to 100 years and resided in about two dozen US areas. V lost 4 bases and J lost 2; bases outside the gene matches: 6. The CDR3 has 15 residues. Germline V lookup: CDR1 MDHEN, CDR2 SYDVKM. Generated by immunoSEQ multiplex PCR, the TCRdb table keeps only in-frame clones and is missing some. The sample records around 240,000 clones, 80% to 90% being singletons. The receptor was isolated from a woman aged 45-65 years who had recovered from COVID-19. V is TRBV28 and J is TRBJ2-7, with 9 bases that match TRBD1. The sequenced sample was PBMCs or T cells enriched from blood (not recorded which). DNA of the CDR3: TGTGCCAGCAGTTCTCCGGGACAGGGAGCCTACGAGCAGTACTTC. It codes for CASSSPGQGAYEQYF.